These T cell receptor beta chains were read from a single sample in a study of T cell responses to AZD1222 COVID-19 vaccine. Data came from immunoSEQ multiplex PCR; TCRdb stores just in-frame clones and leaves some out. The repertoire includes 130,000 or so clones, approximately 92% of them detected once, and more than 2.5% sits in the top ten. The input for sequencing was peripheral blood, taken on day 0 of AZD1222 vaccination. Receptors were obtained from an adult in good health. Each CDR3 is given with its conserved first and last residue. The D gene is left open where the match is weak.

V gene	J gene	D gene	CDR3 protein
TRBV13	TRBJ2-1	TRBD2	CASSPGGGRNNEQFF
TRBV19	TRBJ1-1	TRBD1	CASSGSRDRNTEAFF
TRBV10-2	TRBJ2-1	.	CASSESGREGFYNEQFF
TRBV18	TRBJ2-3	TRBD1	CASSPDRVHVDTQYF
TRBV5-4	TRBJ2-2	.	CASSLDPGGARNTGELFF
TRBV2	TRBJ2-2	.	CASMAGANTGELFF
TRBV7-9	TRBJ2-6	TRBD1	CASHEGAGGANVLTF
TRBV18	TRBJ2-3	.	CASSRNQGQMSTDTQYF
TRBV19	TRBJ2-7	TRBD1	CASSIEVWRQGDPEQYF
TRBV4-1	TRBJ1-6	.	CASSLQGSNSPLHF
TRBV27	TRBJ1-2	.	CASMSIGSYGYTF
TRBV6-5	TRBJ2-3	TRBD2	CASSLLAVDTDTQYF
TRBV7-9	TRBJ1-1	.	CASTQAQRNTEAFF
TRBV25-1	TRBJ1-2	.	CASSEDWGYTF
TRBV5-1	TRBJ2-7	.	CASSLLGRSSYEQYF
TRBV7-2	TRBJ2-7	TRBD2	CASSFHGTSGISYEQYF
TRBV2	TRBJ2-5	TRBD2	CASSFTGGEETQYF
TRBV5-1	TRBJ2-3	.	CASSLSGASTDTQYF
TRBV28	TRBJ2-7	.	CASSWERVEPDF
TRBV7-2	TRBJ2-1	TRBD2	CASSSFSLAGAYNEQFF
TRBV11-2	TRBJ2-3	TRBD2	CASSLAGGFGDTQYF
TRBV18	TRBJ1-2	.	CASSNHPQEFYGYTF
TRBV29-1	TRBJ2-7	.	CSVISGPYEQYF
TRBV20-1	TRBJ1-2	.	CSANPGYGYTF
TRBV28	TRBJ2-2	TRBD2	CASRTEREYGGELFF
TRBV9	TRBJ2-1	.	CASSEDTLSYNEQFF
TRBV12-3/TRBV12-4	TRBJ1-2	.	CASSFLNPNGYTF
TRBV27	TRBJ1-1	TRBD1	CASSPPGQATGTEAFF
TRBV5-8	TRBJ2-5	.	CASSSSLRARETQYF
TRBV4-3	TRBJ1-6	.	CASSPLEGNSPLHF
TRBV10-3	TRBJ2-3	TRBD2	CATLFGGGEADTQYF